This TCR beta chain was found in a study of shared clonotypes between healthy human individuals (dated by TCRdb to the early 2020s). Looking at the study overall: A few men and a couple of women, aged 18 to 49 years, made up the cohort. To estimate repertoire size and how much clonotypes are shared between individuals, the study performed deep sequencing of blood TCR repertoires from about 5 healthy adults. For each donor, three plates each were used for CD4 naive and CD4 memory, two plates were used for CD8 naive, and one plate was used for CD8 memory. Per donor, leukapheresis produced somewhere between about 0.8 and 9.5 billion PBMCs. To increase sequencing depth and limit assay-specific biases, TCR repertoire library preparation and sequencing were carried out by different laboratories using diverse techniques. Summary of the overall study and its limitations: Pairwise subsampling indicated that sequencing depth was expected to affect the degree of clonotype sharing among donors. Compared with non-shared clonotypes, the clonotypes found in all four sorted-subset donors had higher generation probabilities. When a handful of donors were compared, the shared fraction of clonotypes was 5% to 6.5% for naive CD4, around 3.5% for naive CD8, more than 2% for memory CD4, and around 0.4% for memory CD8. The genetic and exposure-history diversity represented was limited by the small number of donors. Naive subsets generally had larger estimated clonotype richness than memory subsets did. Rarefaction of sorted-subset datasets indicated incomplete sequencing despite the large sequencing depth. Sampling was restricted to blood, and TCR repertoires in tissues likely differ from the TCR repertoires found in blood.

For the CD8 naive samples, CD45RO-negative cells were positively selected for CCR7, yielding a CD45RA+CCR7+ population from which TemRA cells were excluded. The donors were healthy, HIV-negative adults who had no recently reported acute infections or vaccinations. Only Caucasian adults living in Nashville, Tennessee, USA were represented among the donors. After blood collection by leukapheresis, PBMCs were isolated using Ficoll-Histopaque density gradient centrifugation and then cryopreserved in the vapor phase of liquid nitrogen. Purity and quantity of every magnetically sorted T cell population were checked by analytical flow cytometry. Genomic DNA was isolated from every sorted fraction and measured by UV absorbance on a Nanodrop 2000c. CDR1 and CDR2 (SGHRS, YFSETQ) derive from the germline V gene. Trimming removed 3 bases from V and 4 bases from J, leaving 17 bases between the germline ends. Taken from cysteine to phenylalanine, the CDR3 has 15 residues. Here the CDR3 DNA is all that survives: 45 bases in frame from base 1.

TCR CDR3 regions were amplified from genomic DNA by multiplex PCR using the deep immunoSEQ assay. For each cell subset, the extracted genomic DNA was distributed evenly across all wells of several immunoSEQ 96-well plates, and each plate served as one replicate. Each replicate PCR for sorted subsets received roughly 200 ng genomic DNA, equal to roughly 30,000 T cell genomes. The purified libraries were quantified using a Qubit 3.0 fluorometer, sized with a Bioanalyzer 2100, and then quantified again using the KAPA Library Quantification kit. A separate single-read 150-cycle Illumina NextSeq 550 flow cell was used to sequence each immunoSEQ 96-well plate. The study's processing was this. The immunoSEQ output contained only junctional sequences without quality scores, so filtering could not match that applied to full-length reads. To assign V/J genes and CDR3, sequences were annotated using PyIR, a Python wrapper for IgBLAST v1.9, with IMGT germline references. Reads with weak V/J assignments (E-value above 1e-6), missing CDR3, stop codons, out-of-frame junctions, or ambiguous translated residues were removed. V3J clonotypes were defined as sequences sharing an identical inferred V gene, J gene, and CDR3 amino acid sequence. To compute the percentage overlap between repertoires, the number of shared unique clonotypes was divided by the size of the smaller repertoire. RTK rarefaction, the Chao1 estimator, and Recon v2.1 estimates of unobserved clonotypes were used to assess repertoire richness. Generation probabilities were computed with OLGA for all TCRbeta clonotypes obtained by the gDNA method from a handful of donors. This is the immuneACCESS table as TCRdb keeps it, with only in-frame sequences that have V and J called. A part of the clones is gone; compared with another copy, unresolved V genes explain less than half, and the rest is unexplained. V and J calls and clone size are copied from that table; D and trimming were computed from the DNA. The sample yields millions of clones; approximately 94% were counted once. In total, the top ten clones hold around 1.1% of the sample.

For this clone: The specificity of this receptor is unknown. Qualities for individual bases were not recorded, and no much larger clone is one base off.

The clonotype comes from a man between 18 and 29 years old in good health. Sequenced material: naive CD8+ T cells sorted from blood. This sample's cell subset or site label indicates: CD45RA+CCR7+. The V and J segments used are TRBV5-1 and TRBJ2-7; TRBD1 might be the D gene, on 8 matching bases. The nucleotides read TGCGCCAGCAGCTGGCGGACAGGGAGGGGGTACGAGCAGTACTTC. Protein translation: CASSWRTGRGYEQYF.